This TCR beta chain was observed in a study of siplizumab effects on memory and regulatory T cells. Study observations and caveats: Proof of suppressive function in proliferating Tregs from siplizumab cultures was not established. Only a minority of proliferating CD4+ or CD8+ clones had an assignable naive or memory phenotype, with roughly 75-95% lacking one. With siplizumab, Treg-derived clones averaged about 70% of mappable alloreactive CD4+ clones, versus less than 35% in controls.

A remark on this clone: The target antigen is unknown.

Assayed TCR templates numbered about 10^5 for each sample. Data came from immunoSEQ multiplex PCR; TCRdb stores just in-frame clones and leaves some out. The table lists approximately 68,000 clones, 91% of them singletons. After removal of 5 bases from V and 6 bases from J, the junction contained 7 bases not matched to a gene. The CDR3 has 13 amino acids. Germline V gene data show CDR1 as SEHNR and CDR2 as FQNEAQ (reference sequence). The source material was CD8+ T cells sorted from blood. This chain links TRBV7-9 with TRBJ2-7, with TRBD2 identical over 7 bases. This clonotype originated in a human donor in good health. The CDR3 region is CASSAGLDPEQYF. The CDR3 coding sequence is TGTGCCAGCAGCGCAGGACTAGACCCCGAGCAGTACTTC. Looking up the rest from reference TRBV7-9 and TRBJ2-7 gives the full variable domain: DTGVSQNPRHKITKRGQNVTFRCDPISEHNRLYWYRQTLGQGPEFLTYFQNEAQLEKSRLLSDRFSAERPKGSFSTLEIQRTEQGDSAMYLCASSAGLDPEQYFGPGTRLTVT.